The 7 T cell receptor beta chains presented below share a single source sample, sequenced in a study of early stage breast cancer tumors. The repertoire was sequenced with immunoSEQ multiplex PCR; TCRdb's copy has only in-frame clones and lacks some. The sample consists of about 14,000 clones, around 85% of them appearing once. Sequenced: normal breast tissue next to the tumor. The receptors shown here come from a person in their thirties with breast cancer.

The chain uses TRBV15 and TRBJ2-5, with a possible D match to TRBD2 (5 bases). V was cut by 0 bases and J by 3 bases, with 14 bases left in between. The germline V gene has CDR1 LNHNV and CDR2 YYDKDF (reference sequence). The CDR3 runs 16 residues. The CDR3 nucleotides are TGTGCCACCAGCAGAGATGCTCACCAACTAGAAGAGACCCAGTACTTC. Its protein product is CATSRDAHQLEETQYF.

The chain couples TRBV27 to TRBJ2-7; D is perhaps TRBD1 (5 bases). V dropped 6 bases and J dropped 4 bases, with 16 bases sitting between them. This CDR3 comprises 14 residues. Germline V gene data show CDR1 as MNHEY and CDR2 as SMNVEV (reference sequence). Written as DNA, the CDR3 is TGTGCCAGCAGCCCATCAGGGAAGAGGTACGAGCAGTACTTC. Translation gives CASSPSGKRYEQYF.

V gene TRBV19 combines with J gene TRBJ1-1; 10 bases are shared with TRBD1. The CDR3 has 14 amino acids. The V gene end was trimmed by 7 bases and the J gene end by 9 bases; junction bases not matched to a gene: 11. From germline, CDR1 is LNHDA and CDR2 SQIVND (reference sequence). The CDR3 reads CASTLGQGPFQAFF. The CDR3 DNA reads as TGTGCCAGTACCCTGGGACAGGGGCCTTTTCAAGCTTTCTTT.

The J gene is TRBJ2-1, the V gene TRBV10-1; no firm D call. The germline CDR1 and CDR2 sequences are WNHNN and SYGVQD (reference sequence). V lost 4 bases and J lost 1, with 5 bases in between. The CDR3 is 13 residues long. The CDR3 loop is CASSGGSYNEQFF. CDR3 in DNA: TGCGCCAGCAGTGGGGGATCCTACAATGAGCAGTTCTTC.

This rearrangement joins TRBV10-1 to TRBJ2-3, with D possibly matching TRBD2 (6 bases). Germline-derived CDR1 and CDR2 are WNHNN and SYGVQD (reference sequence). Trimming took off 4 bases at V and 4 bases at J, with 18 bases between the two ends. This CDR3 is 16 amino acids long. The CDR3 sequence: CASSVASVTGPDTQYF. The CDR3 DNA reads TGCGCCAGCAGTGTGGCTAGCGTAACCGGCCCAGATACGCAGTATTTT.

The CDR3 DNA reads TGTGCCAGCAGCTTCTTGGGGACGGGCTACGAGCAGTACTTC. Residues: CASSFLGTGYEQYF. This sequence joins TRBV7-2 and TRBJ2-7, with D perhaps being TRBD1 or TRBD2 (5 bases each). From germline, CDR1 is SGHTA and CDR2 FQGNSA. The length of the CDR3 is 14 residues. With 3 bases removed from V and 3 bases from J, the gap between germline ends came to 12 bases. Looking up the rest from reference TRBV7-2 and TRBJ2-7 gives the full variable domain: GAGVSQSPSNKVTEKGKDVELRCDPISGHTALYWYRQSLGQGLEFLIYFQGNSAPDKSGLPSDRFSAERTGGSVSTLTIQRTQQEDSAVYLCASSFLGTGYEQYFGPGTRLTVT.

The chain couples TRBV10-3 to TRBJ2-3, with 11 bases that match TRBD2. V lost 6 bases and J lost 3; bases outside the gene matches: 5. CDR1 is ENHRY, CDR2 SYGVKD, per germline. This CDR3 has 15 amino acids. The CDR3: CAIRILAGGTDTQYF. The CDR3, as DNA: TGTGCCATCAGGATATTAGCGGGAGGGACAGATACGCAGTATTTT.